This entry describes one T cell receptor (beta chain). Its specificity is not known. The data derive from a study of monozygotic twins with inflammatory bowel disease. Study results and limitations: Repertoires of patients may have been made more variable by differing immunosuppressive treatments. A reduction in TCRbeta diversity (inverse Simpson) was seen in IBD patients relative to healthy co-twins.

T cells were not sorted, and total RNA was isolated straight from whole blood. CDR3 length equals 17 residues. Germline-derived CDR1 and CDR2 are MNHEY and SVGAGI. Following a re-call of the 5' RACE reads, TCRdb has one entry per CDR3 protein and lacks DNA. This listing includes 200,000 to 250,000 distinct CDR3 sequences. This sequence joins TRBV6-5 and TRBJ2-2; the TCRdb call, TRBD2, lacks DNA for checking. This receptor was identified in a human donor with ulcerative colitis or Crohn's disease, or a healthy co-twin of an affected twin (not recorded which). The sample consisted of blood. CDR3 residues: CASSWASGVSATGELFF.